This T cell receptor beta chain comes out of a study of early stage breast cancer tumors (dated by TCRdb to 2017 to 2019). Broadly, across the study: Of the 15 to 20 invasive breast tumors, twelve were found to be estrogen receptor-positive, progesterone receptor-positive and HER2-negative. Of the approximately twelve ER+/PR+/HER2- tumors, eight were classified as invasive ductal carcinomas and four as invasive lobular carcinomas. Across all samples, around 2.9 million templates representing roughly 1,100,000 unique clonotypes were detected. The average read coverage per sample was roughly 9.6-fold. Overall study results and their limits: Because the cohort was small, analysis by tumor subtype was not possible. Repertoires from blood and normal breast were more alike than repertoires from blood and tumor, and in about 90% of the 16 patients, comparing each tissue with blood separated tumor from normal. Enriched TCRB sequences shared across patients were mostly commonly generated sequences, unlikely to play an important role in the tumor microenvironment. Chain pairing and functional markers such as CD4, CD8 and FOXP3 were not captured by bulk genomic DNA sequencing of unsorted cells. Tumors showed about 2.4-fold higher T cell density and higher clonality than adjacent normal breast tissue.

The study profiled bulk TCR beta-chain repertoires in matched peripheral blood, tumor and adjacent normal breast tissue taken from more than 15 patients with early-stage breast cancer. Before surgery, whole blood (roughly 4.5-11 mL) was collected into EDTA tubes and processed within 2 hours. Ficoll-Paque centrifugation in SepMate-50 tubes was used to isolate peripheral blood mononuclear cells. PBMCs were cryopreserved in 90% FBS with approximately 10% DMSO in aliquots of roughly 1.8 to 4 million cells and stored in liquid nitrogen. Genomic DNA was extracted with the Qiagen AllPrep DNA/RNA Mini kit. Each sample was amplified as two independent genomic DNA replicates: approximately 550 ng for blood and approximately 1.6 ug for tumor or normal breast. TCRB sequencing of genomic DNA was carried out with the ImmunoSeq Intro kit according to the manufacturer's instructions. For absolute quantification, the roughly 30-cycle multiplex PCR included proprietary primers along with spike-in control sequences. Single-end 150-bp reads were used to sequence an 87-bp fragment covering the CDR3 and the flanking V and J genes. Seven samples, each with two replicates, were multiplexed per lane of an Illumina MiSeq using version 3.0 chemistry. Under the source paper's analysis protocol: The vendor's proprietary pipeline handled the raw data processing, merging both replicates into a single result for each sample. Clonotypes were defined as productive rearrangements sharing the V-gene family, CDR3 amino acid sequence and J-gene segment. Clonality was computed as 1 minus the normalized Shannon entropy (Pielou evenness) of TCRB abundances. T cell density was estimated by dividing total templates by the number of input cells inferred from the DNA input amount. Recon, run with its default parameters, was used to estimate overall repertoire diversity and clonality. A clonotype was considered tumor-enriched if its abundance in tumor exceeded 0.1% and was at least 32-fold higher than its abundance in normal breast. TCRdb holds this immuneACCESS table with in-frame rearrangements only. Some clones are missing; in checked studies, unresolved V genes explain under half, and the rest has no known cause. That table gives V, J and clone size, and the DNA gave D and trimming. This sample has over 45,000 clones in its table, and roughly 83% of those were observed once. The top ten hold roughly 1.5% of the sample.

V loses 2 bases of germline sequence and J loses 2 bases, and the interval between the two ends is 9 bases. Taken from the germline V gene, the CDR1 and CDR2 loops are SGHRS and YFSETQ. From the cysteine through the phenylalanine, the CDR3 covers 14 amino acids. The entry retains the CDR3 DNA only, 42 bases that are in frame from base 1. A remark on this clone: Its antigen is still unknown. No much larger clone exists at a distance of one base, and base qualities are not known.

Recombination connected TRBV5-1 to TRBJ2-3, with the identity of the D gene unclear. Material: blood. This sequence originates from a person aged 45-65 years with breast cancer. At the DNA level, the sequence is TGCGCCAGCAGCTTCAGTTCCCCCACAGATACGCAGTATTTT. The encoded protein is CASSFSSPTDTQYF.